What follows is one T cell receptor beta chain and its context. Antigen specificity is unknown. This sample is drawn from a study of blood T cells in healthy people across ages. Study findings and constraints: Older individuals had lower TCR beta diversity per million T cells (the decline was roughly linear). Researchers judged that diversity estimates from one million T cells fell short of true values.

A second about 6 to 11 cycle PCR used barcoded and J-beta primers. TCRdb reprocessed the 5' RACE reads via MiXCR and lists one record per CDR3 protein. This table holds about 730,000 distinct CDR3 sequences, roughly 44% found once. CDR3 length equals 12 residues. V was trimmed by 7 bases and J by 4 bases, leaving 10 bases between them. CDR1 and CDR2 from the germline V gene are MNHEY and SVGEGT. The sample taken for sequencing was blood. The TCR was taken from a woman aged 55-75 years in good health. J is TRBJ2-5 and V is TRBV6-2 or TRBV6-3; D is unclear. CDR3 in DNA: TGTGCCAGCAAAACTGCGTTAGAGACCCAGTACTTC. Encoded protein: CASKTALETQYF.